These 30 T cell receptor beta chains were all obtained from the same sample, sequenced in a study of cytomegalovirus exposure and HLA in healthy donors. The PCR was carried out with 60 Vbeta primers and 13 Jbeta primers. Generated by immunoSEQ multiplex PCR, the TCRdb table keeps only in-frame clones and is missing some. This table has approximately 110,000 clones, 65% to 75% appearing once. The specimen was PBMCs. The source of these receptors is a woman aged 45 to 65 in good health and CMV-seropositive.

The rearrangement uses TRBV5-4 and TRBJ2-7; tentative D call: TRBD2 (7 bases). Germline-derived CDR1 and CDR2 are SGHNT and YYREEE (reference sequence). Trimming took 0 bases from V and 0 from J, leaving 13 bases between them. The CDR3 is made up of 16 amino acids. DNA of the CDR3: TGTGCCAGCAGCTTGGAGAGGGGGGGGACCTCCTACGAGCAGTACTTC. Its protein is CASSLERGGTSYEQYF.

The rearrangement uses TRBV18 and TRBJ1-3, with TRBD1 identical over 7 bases. The CDR3 runs to 14 residues. The germline CDR1 and CDR2 sequences are KGHSH and LQKENI. The ends lost 5 bases at V and 2 bases at J; junction bases unmatched: 3. CDR3 nucleotide sequence: TGTGCCAGCTCAGCCGGGACAGCTGGAAACACCATATATTTT. It encodes CASSAGTAGNTIYF.

The rearrangement uses TRBV7-2 and TRBJ2-5; 10 bases line up with TRBD2. Germline loops: CDR1 SGHTA, CDR2 FQGNSA. The J segment lost 4 bases and the V segment lost 7 bases, leaving 9 bases of the junction unmatched. The CDR3 length is 15 residues. The CDR3 DNA follows: TGTGCCAGCAAACCACCGGGACTAGCGTCAGAGACCCAGTACTTC. Protein: CASKPPGLASETQYF.

This chain connects TRBV9 to TRBJ1-1, with 9 nucleotides matching TRBD1. CDR1 is SGDLS, CDR2 YYNGEE, per germline. V gave up 3 bases and J gave up 11 bases; unmatched junction bases: 14. This CDR3 spans 15 amino acids. CDR3 residues: CASSAAGTGYYIAFF. The CDR3 coding sequence is TGTGCCAGCAGCGCGGCCGGGACAGGGTATTATATTGCTTTCTTT.

This chain joins TRBV18 and TRBJ1-6; D remains unclear. Germline V gene data show CDR1 as KGHSH and CDR2 as LQKENI. The CDR3 runs 15 residues. Trimming pared 0 bases from V and 10 bases from J, leaving 13 bases between. The CDR3 DNA reads TGTGCCAGCTCACCACCTCCGGGAAACGGCTCACCCCTCCACTTT. Amino acids: CASSPPPGNGSPLHF.

The J gene is TRBJ2-1, the V gene TRBV5-4, with TRBD1 matching 7 bases. Germline CDR1 is SGHNT and CDR2 is YYREEE (reference sequence). The CDR3 is 16 amino acids. Germline trimming cut 4 bases from V and 4 bases from J; bases unmatched to any gene: 11. The CDR3 sequence is CASSRDTGVLYNEQFF. CDR3 DNA: TGTGCCAGCAGCAGGGATACAGGGGTCCTATACAATGAGCAGTTCTTC.

V gene TRBV11-2 combines with J gene TRBJ2-2; TRBD1 aligns across 7 bases. Germline values: CDR1 SGHAT, CDR2 FQNNGV. CDR3 length equals 15 residues. Unmatched junction bases numbered 3, after V lost 1 base and J lost 4 bases. CDR3 protein: CASSLAPGGTGELFF. In DNA, the CDR3 is TGTGCCAGCAGCTTAGCTCCAGGGGGCACCGGGGAGCTGTTTTTT.

The rearrangement links TRBV27 to TRBJ2-1; 8 positions agree with TRBD2. The CDR3 sequence is 16 residues long. The trim removed 6 bases at V and 6 bases at J, leaving 13 bases unmatched. CDR1 and CDR2 from the germline V gene are MNHEY and SMNVEV (reference sequence). In DNA, the CDR3 is TGTGCCAGCAGCTCGCGAACGGGGGGGCCAGTCAATGAGCAGTTCTTC. Translation: CASSSRTGGPVNEQFF.

This clone appeared a few times. The rearrangement links TRBV11-2 to TRBJ1-3; D is uncertain. The CDR3 is 14 amino acids. CDR1 and CDR2 (germline): SGHAT, FQNNGV. Trimming took 2 bases from V and 5 from J, leaving 10 bases between them. CDR3 residues: CASSLSRARNTIYF. CDR3 in DNA: TGTGCCAGCAGCTTATCGAGAGCCCGAAACACCATATATTTT.

This chain uses TRBV12-5 with TRBJ1-6, with unresolved D. Germline V gene data show CDR1 as LGHNT and CDR2 as FRNRAP. V dropped 4 bases and J dropped 8 bases, with 6 bases sitting between them. This CDR3 has 12 amino acids. The CDR3, as DNA: TGTGCTAGTGGTTACGGTTATTCACCCCTCCACTTT. It translates to CASGYGYSPLHF.

The chain joins TRBV7-9 to TRBJ2-3, with 12 positions matching TRBD2. The junction had 8 bases not matched to a gene; V was cut back by 5 bases and J by 5 bases. Looked up from germline, CDR1 is SEHNR and CDR2 is FQNEAQ (reference sequence). This CDR3 region has 16 residues. For the CDR3, the DNA is TGTGCCAGCAGCAAAGTGGCTAGCGGGGGGGGAGATACGCAGTATTTT. This codes for CASSKVASGGGDTQYF.

This clone was detected only a few times. This chain joins TRBV5-4 and TRBJ2-5, with TRBD1 identical over 8 bases. Germline V CDR1 and CDR2: SGHNT, YYREEE (reference sequence). This CDR3 is built from 15 residues. V was clipped by 0 bases and J by 3 bases; unmatched bases: 4. Here the CDR3 DNA reads TGTGCCAGCAGCTTGGGGGACAGGCTGGAAGAGACCCAGTACTTC. Protein: CASSLGDRLEETQYF.

The CDR3: CASSLPPGHDSNQPQHF. The CDR3 nucleotides are TGTGCCAGCAGTTTACCTCCGGGACACGATAGCAATCAGCCCCAGCATTTT. J is TRBJ1-5 and V is TRBV28; maybe TRBD1 (6 bases). The CDR3 is made up of 17 amino acids. Germline CDR1 reads MDHEN; CDR2 reads SYDVKM. Trimming shortened V by 2 bases and J by 0 bases, and 14 bases separated the two germline ends.

The chain carries TRBV5-4 and TRBJ2-1, with 11 bases aligning to TRBD1. V lost 1 base to trimming and J lost 7 bases; unmatched junction nucleotides: 7. The germline CDR1 and CDR2 sequences are SGHNT and YYREEE (reference sequence). There are 16 residues in the CDR3. DNA for the CDR3: TGTGCCAGCAGCTTGATGGGGACAGGGGGGAGGAATGAGCAGTTCTTC. It codes for CASSLMGTGGRNEQFF. Full variable domain (remainder filled in from reference TRBV5-4 and TRBJ2-1): ETGVTQSPTHLIKTRGQQVTLRCSSQSGHNTVSWYQQALGQGPQFIFQYYREEENGRGNFPPRFSGLQFPNYSSELNVNALELDDSALYLCASSLMGTGGRNEQFFGPGTRLTVL.

The chain uses TRBV7-6 and TRBJ2-6, with 12 bases identical to TRBD2. This CDR3 spans 17 amino acids. The V gene's germline CDR1 is SGHVS and CDR2 FNYEAQ. Trimming removed 5 bases from V and 4 bases from J; junction bases left unmatched: 6. The CDR3 sequence: CASSPGLAGSGANVLTF. The CDR3 region has the DNA TGTGCCAGCAGCCCTGGACTAGCGGGATCCGGGGCCAACGTCCTGACTTTC.

V gene TRBV7-9 combines with J gene TRBJ2-7; the D gene is possibly TRBD2 (5 bases). CDR3 length: 14 residues. The germline V gene encodes CDR1 SEHNR and CDR2 FQNEAQ (reference sequence). V dropped 5 bases and J dropped 0 bases, with 11 bases sitting between them. This CDR3 is CASSPLRGSYEQYF. The CDR3 DNA follows: TGTGCCAGCAGCCCTCTTCGGGGCTCCTACGAGCAGTACTTC.

This clone has only a few counts. This rearrangement joins TRBV5-1 to TRBJ1-1, with a possible D match to TRBD1 (5 bases). The CDR3 sequence is 14 residues long. CDR1 and CDR2 from the germline V gene are SGHRS and YFSETQ. The ends were cut back, 0 bases at V and 3 bases at J, with 9 bases in the middle. CDR3 protein: CASSLDTGDTEAFF. CDR3 in DNA: TGCGCCAGCAGCTTGGATACAGGAGACACTGAAGCTTTCTTT. Based on the CDR3 plus reference TRBV5-1 and TRBJ1-1, the full variable domain is KAGVTQTPRYLIKTRGQQVTLSCSPISGHRSVSWYQQTPGQGLQFLFEYFSETQRNKGNFPGRFSGRQFSNSRSEMNVSTLELGDSALYLCASSLDTGDTEAFFGQGTRLTVV.

This clone was seen a handful of times. The rearrangement joins TRBV19 to TRBJ2-5; 8 bases line up with TRBD1. The CDR3 is made up of 14 amino acids. V lost 5 bases to trimming and J lost 5 bases; unmatched junction nucleotides: 7. Germline CDR1 and CDR2: LNHDA and SQIVND (reference sequence). The DNA of the CDR3 is TGTGCCAGTAGTTCTCGGACAGGGTGGGAGACCCAGTACTTC. Translation gives CASSSRTGWETQYF.

The J gene is TRBJ2-1, the V gene TRBV18; D perhaps matches TRBD1 (6 bases). This CDR3 comprises 15 residues. Germline loops: CDR1 KGHSH, CDR2 LQKENI. Trimming pared 3 bases from V and 0 bases from J, leaving 9 bases between. The CDR3 DNA reads TGTGCCAGCTCACCTCAGGACAGCTCCTACAATGAGCAGTTCTTC. This translates into CASSPQDSSYNEQFF.

DNA of the CDR3: TGTGCCAGTAGCAGACCGGGGGACCCATACGAGCAGTACTTC. Amino acid sequence: CASSRPGDPYEQYF. J is TRBJ2-7 and V is TRBV14, with a weak D call TRBD2 (6 bases). V was pared by 9 bases and J by 4 bases, with 19 bases between. This CDR3 has 14 residues. Germline CDR1 SGHDN, CDR2 FVKESK.

This clone was detected only once. The V call is TRBV14, the J call TRBJ1-2; D might be TRBD1 (5 bases). The CDR3 length is 13 residues. CDR1 is SGHDN, CDR2 FVKESK, per germline. The germline V and J ends were trimmed by 4 bases and 2 bases, with 8 bases remaining between them. CDR3 region: CASSLQVNYGYTF. The CDR3 nucleotides are TGTGCCAGCAGCCTACAGGTGAACTATGGCTACACCTTC.

The J gene is TRBJ1-5, the V gene TRBV4-2; D possibly corresponds to TRBD1 (5 bases). CDR3 length: 15 residues. V was cut by 2 bases and J by 9 bases, with 17 bases left in between. Germline values: CDR1 LGHNA, CDR2 YNFKEQ. CDR3 protein: CASSQNRSPERPQHF. The CDR3 DNA is TGTGCCAGCAGCCAAAACAGGAGCCCCGAGCGGCCCCAGCATTTT.

This clone was seen more than once but under ten times. The V call is TRBV18, the J call TRBJ2-7; TRBD2 aligns across 8 bases. Germline assignment: CDR1 KGHSH and CDR2 LQKENI. The CDR3 contains 13 residues. J lost 7 bases, V lost 5 bases, and 7 bases had no gene match. CDR3 region: CASSNGGAGEQYF. In nucleotides, the CDR3 is TGTGCCAGCTCAAACGGGGGGGCCGGGGAGCAGTACTTC.

This chain uses TRBV13 with TRBJ1-2; no clear D. Trimming cost V 0 bases and J 4 bases, with 9 bases left between them. The CDR3 extends over 14 amino acids. Per germline, CDR1 PRHDT and CDR2 FYEKMQ (reference sequence). CDR3 sequence: CASSLGPSVYGYTF. In nucleotides, the CDR3 is TGTGCCAGCAGCTTAGGCCCCTCAGTCTATGGCTACACCTTC.

This rearrangement joins TRBV6-1 to TRBJ1-5; 7 bases align to TRBD1. This CDR3 is built from 14 residues. V lost 9 bases, J lost 5 bases, and 10 bases stayed unmatched. Per the germline V gene, CDR1 is MNHNS and CDR2 is SASEGT. This CDR3 is CASSTGVFYQPQHF. As DNA, the CDR3 is TGTGCCAGTTCAACAGGGGTGTTTTATCAGCCCCAGCATTTT.

This clone was observed a handful of times. The chain carries TRBV6-6 and TRBJ1-1; D is unresolved. The V and J ends lost 6 bases and 8 bases respectively, with 10 bases between them. The CDR3 consists of 11 residues. Germline CDR1 MNHNY, CDR2 SVGAGI (reference sequence). CDR3 amino acids: CASSQSVEAFF. The CDR3 nucleotides are TGTGCCAGCAGCCAAAGCGTAGAAGCTTTCTTT.

The J gene is TRBJ1-1, the V gene TRBV7-2; the D gene is possibly TRBD1 (6 bases). The CDR3 covers 15 residues. The V end lost 2 bases, the J end lost 1 base, and 11 bases lay between the germline ends. CDR1 and CDR2 (germline): SGHTA, FQGNSA. CDR3 coding DNA: TGTGCCAGCAGCTTAACAGGGATAAAGAACACTGAAGCTTTCTTT. Amino acids: CASSLTGIKNTEAFF.

This clone was counted once. The germline gene is not matched at one end of the junction; a read error may be the cause. The CDR3 sequence is CAGSQGQGFYEQYF. CDR3 DNA: TGCGCCGGCAGCCAAGGACAGGGATTCTATGAGCAGTACTTC. This chain uses TRBV4-3 with TRBJ2-7; 8 bases are shared with TRBD1. This CDR3 contains 14 residues. Germline CDR1 LGHNA, CDR2 YSLEER.

The CDR3 loop reads CASSTARVPNEKLFF. The CDR3 region has the DNA TGCGCCAGCAGCACTGCGAGGGTCCCTAATGAAAAACTGTTTTTT. The genes are TRBV4-1 and TRBJ1-4; D is undetermined. Germline CDR1 is MGHRA and CDR2 is YSYEKL. V dropped 5 bases and J dropped 3 bases, with 13 bases sitting between them. The CDR3 spans 15 residues.

The chain is built from TRBV30 and TRBJ2-2; 10 bases fit TRBD1. The CDR3 consists of 13 residues. J lost 7 bases, V lost 8 bases, and 7 bases had no gene match. Germline V gives CDR1 GTSNPN, CDR2 SVGIG (reference sequence). The DNA for the CDR3 is TGTGCCCACCGACAGGGGGCGGGCGGGGAGCTGTTTTTT. This translates into CAHRQGAGGELFF.